This T cell receptor beta chain was sequenced during a study of blood T cell repertoires in COVID-19. CDR3 length equals 15 residues. Germline-derived CDR1 and CDR2 are SNHLY and FYNNEI. The V end lost 6 bases, the J end lost 5 bases, and 16 bases lay between the germline ends. TCRdb's copy holds only in-frame clones and misses some; the assay was immunoSEQ multiplex PCR. This table holds roughly 200,000 clones, 65% to 85% found once. The TCR originated in a man aged 35 to 55 with active or convalescent COVID-19. Sequenced sample: peripheral blood. The V and J genes are TRBV2 and TRBJ2-2; possible D gene TRBD1, 7 bases. This CDR3 is CASSAAGQITGELFF. The DNA for the CDR3 is TGTGCCAGCAGCGCCGCGGGACAGATAACCGGGGAGCTGTTTTTT.